This TCR beta chain was identified in a study of control samples from healthy donors and cancer patients. This table comes from immunoSEQ multiplex PCR, and its TCRdb copy is limited to in-frame clones, with some not included. The top ten clones hold around 6.4% of a sample with fewer than 500,000 clones, approximately 92% of them seen once. Trimming stripped 5 bases from V and 9 bases from J, with 17 bases between. Germline loops: CDR1 MDHEN, CDR2 SYDVKM. The CDR3 contains 14 residues. This sequence was found in a man aged 40-50 years with head and neck cancer. The chain combines TRBV28 with TRBJ2-1; no clear D. The sample taken for sequencing was PBMCs. The CDR3 bases are TGTGCCAGCAGTCCTCCTTGGGGTGGTGCTGAGCAGTTCTTC. Protein sequence: CASSPPWGGAEQFF.